This section outlines one TCR beta chain sequence together with its context. These data belong to a study of T-cell memory formation after mild COVID-19. Background on the study: Largely donor-specific sequence clusters came from two donors.

TCRdb reprocessed the 5' RACE reads with MiXCR, giving one entry per CDR3 protein. Of fewer than 350,000 distinct CDR3 sequences listed, about a sixth are singletons. Per the germline V gene, CDR1 is LGHNA and CDR2 is YSLEER. The CDR3 is made up of 17 amino acids. The J segment lost 5 bases and the V segment lost 0 bases, leaving 8 bases of the junction unmatched. The material sequenced was PBMCs or a T cell subset sorted from them (not recorded which). V and J are TRBV4-3 and TRBJ2-3; 10 bases map to TRBD2. The TCR originated in a man aged 18 to 35 who had mild COVID-19 (a few samples of this study predate the infection). Cell type and time point are not known. This CDR3 reads CASSQDPAGGHQDTQYF. The CDR3 nucleotides read TGCGCCAGCAGCCAAGATCCAGCGGGGGGGCATCAAGATACGCAGTATTTT.